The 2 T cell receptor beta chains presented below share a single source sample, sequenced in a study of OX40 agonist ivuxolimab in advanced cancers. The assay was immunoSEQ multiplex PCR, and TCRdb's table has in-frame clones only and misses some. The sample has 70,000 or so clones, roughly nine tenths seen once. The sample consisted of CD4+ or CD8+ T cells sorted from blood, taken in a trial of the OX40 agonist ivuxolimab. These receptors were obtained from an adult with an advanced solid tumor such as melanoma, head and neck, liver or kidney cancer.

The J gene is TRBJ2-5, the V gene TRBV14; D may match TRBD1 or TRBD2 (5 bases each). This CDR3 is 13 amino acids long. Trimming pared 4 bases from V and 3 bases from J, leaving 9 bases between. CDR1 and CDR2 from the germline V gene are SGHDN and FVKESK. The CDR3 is CASSRGLEETQYF. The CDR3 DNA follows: TGTGCCAGCAGCCGGGGGTTAGAAGAGACCCAGTACTTC.

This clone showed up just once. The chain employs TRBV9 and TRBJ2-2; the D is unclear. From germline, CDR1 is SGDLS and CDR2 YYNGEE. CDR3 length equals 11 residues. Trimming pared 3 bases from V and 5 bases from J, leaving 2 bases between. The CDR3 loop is CASSGTGELFF. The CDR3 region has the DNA TGTGCCAGCAGCGGGACCGGGGAGCTGTTTTTT.